A selection of T cell receptor beta chains follows, all from one sample in a study of response to subunit inactivated influenza vaccine. One entry per CDR3 protein, called by TCRdb with MiXCR from the RT-PCR reads. The data show a few hundred thousand distinct CDR3 sequences, approximately 21% seen once. Material: PBMCs from blood, obtained 21 months after vaccination. The source is a man in his fifties or sixties who received an inactivated influenza vaccine. The CDR3 runs from the conserved cysteine through the conserved F or W. Each record gives: clone size, V gene, J gene, D gene, CDR3 protein, CDR3 DNA. The D gene is left open where the match is weak. Clone size is stated in some rows and not others, as once, few, many or a class when expanded.

few	TRBV7-2	TRBJ2-3	NA	CASSFEGDTQYF	TGTGCCAGCAGCTTTGAGGGGGATACGCAGTATTTT
NA	TRBV9	TRBJ1-2	NA	CASSVVPGTNYGYTF	TGTGCCAGCAGCGTAGTCCCAGGGACCAACTATGGCTACACCTTC
few	TRBV2	TRBJ2-2	NA	CASSAWTGTGELFF	TGTGCCAGCAGCGCGTGGACGGGGACCGGGGAGCTGTTTTTT
NA	TRBV19	TRBJ2-7	TRBD2	CASSIDGAGAYEQYF	TGTGCCAGTAGTATAGATGGAGCGGGAGCCTACGAGCAGTACTTC
NA	TRBV7-9	TRBJ1-1	NA	CASSPNPGAEAFF	TGTGCCAGCAGCCCGAACCCGGGAGCCGAAGCTTTCTTT
NA	TRBV27	TRBJ1-2	TRBD1	CASSRYTGTGPYGYTF	TGTGCCAGCAGCCGCTACACCGGGACAGGTCCCTATGGCTACACCTTC
NA	TRBV27	TRBJ1-2	NA	CASGRVAVANYGYTF	TGTGCCAGCGGGAGGGTCGCTGTCGCTAACTATGGCTACACCTTC
NA	TRBV7-9	TRBJ2-3	NA	CASSHARGRTDTQYF	TGTGCCAGCAGCCATGCCAGGGGCCGGACAGATACGCAGTATTTT
NA	TRBV29-1	TRBJ1-6	TRBD1	CSVRDSSSYNSPLHF	TGCAGCGTGCGGGACAGTAGCTCCTATAATTCACCCCTCCACTTT
few	TRBV28	TRBJ1-2	NA	CASSLLQRGGGYTF	TGTGCCAGCAGTTTATTACAAAGGGGCGGTGGCTACACCTTC
NA	TRBV30	TRBJ1-2	NA	CAWGGGLGGYTF	TGTGCCTGGGGCGGGGGTTTGGGTGGCTACACCTTC
few	TRBV18	TRBJ2-1	NA	CASSPRGVEQFF	TGTGCCAGCTCACCAAGGGGGGTTGAGCAGTTCTTC
many	TRBV6-2/TRBV6-3	TRBJ1-5	TRBD1	CASGFQGARSNQPQHF	TGTGCCAGCGGATTTCAGGGGGCGCGAAGCAATCAGCCCCAGCATTTT
NA	TRBV20-1	TRBJ2-7	NA	CSANTVPYEQYF	TGCAGTGCCAACACAGTGCCCTACGAGCAGTACTTC
few	TRBV4-2	TRBJ2-3	TRBD2	CASSQEGGMRDTQYF	TGTGCCAGCAGCCAAGAGGGGGGGATGAGGGATACGCAGTATTTT
NA	TRBV9	TRBJ2-3	NA	CASSVGRSDTQYF	TGTGCCAGCAGCGTAGGACGGTCAGATACGCAGTATTTT
few	TRBV12-3/TRBV12-4	TRBJ1-3	NA	CASSTSRGSGNTIYF	TGTGCCAGCAGCACCTCAAGGGGCTCTGGAAACACCATATATTTT
NA	TRBV4-2	TRBJ2-1	NA	CASSQEPQGGNNEQFF	TGTGCCAGCAGCCAAGAACCACAGGGTGGAAACAATGAGCAGTTCTTC
few	TRBV20-1	TRBJ2-6	TRBD1	CLPWAGTVSLSGANVLTF	TGCCTTCCGTGGGCCGGGACAGTCTCCCTCTCTGGGGCCAACGTCCTGACTTTC
NA	TRBV11-1	TRBJ2-3	TRBD2	CASSFGLAGVHLTDTQYF	TGTGCCAGCAGCTTCGGGCTAGCGGGAGTTCACCTCACAGATACGCAGTATTTT
few	TRBV6-1	TRBJ1-5	TRBD1	CASGIPGQGATQHF	TGTGCCAGCGGAATACCGGGACAGGGGGCAACCCAGCATTTT
NA	TRBV20-1	TRBJ2-7	NA	CSARGLTYEQYF	TGCAGTGCGCGGGGCTTGACTTACGAGCAGTACTTC
NA	TRBV9	TRBJ2-2	TRBD1	CASSAYRGTGTGELFF	TGTGCCAGCAGCGCATACAGGGGGACGGGCACCGGGGAGCTGTTTTTT
NA	TRBV23-1	TRBJ2-5	NA	CASSQHRTVTQETQYF	TGCGCCAGCAGTCAGCACAGGACAGTGACACAAGAGACCCAGTACTTC
many	TRBV12-3/TRBV12-4	TRBJ1-2	NA	CASSFSGFGYGYTF	TGTGCCAGCAGTTTTTCGGGGTTTGGCTATGGCTACACCTTC
NA	TRBV29-1	TRBJ1-2	NA	CSVDDGAYGYTF	TGCAGCGTTGACGACGGAGCCTATGGCTACACCTTC
NA	TRBV4-1	TRBJ2-1	TRBD1	CASSHGQGNGEQFF	TGCGCCAGCAGCCATGGACAGGGGAATGGGGAGCAGTTCTTC
many	TRBV7-2	TRBJ1-5	NA	CASSISGRVRSNQPQHF	TGTGCCAGCAGCATAAGCGGCAGGGTTCGGAGCAATCAGCCCCAGCATTTT
NA	TRBV7-8	TRBJ1-5	NA	CASSLIGRNQPQHF	TGTGCCAGCAGCCTGATAGGTCGTAATCAGCCCCAGCATTTT